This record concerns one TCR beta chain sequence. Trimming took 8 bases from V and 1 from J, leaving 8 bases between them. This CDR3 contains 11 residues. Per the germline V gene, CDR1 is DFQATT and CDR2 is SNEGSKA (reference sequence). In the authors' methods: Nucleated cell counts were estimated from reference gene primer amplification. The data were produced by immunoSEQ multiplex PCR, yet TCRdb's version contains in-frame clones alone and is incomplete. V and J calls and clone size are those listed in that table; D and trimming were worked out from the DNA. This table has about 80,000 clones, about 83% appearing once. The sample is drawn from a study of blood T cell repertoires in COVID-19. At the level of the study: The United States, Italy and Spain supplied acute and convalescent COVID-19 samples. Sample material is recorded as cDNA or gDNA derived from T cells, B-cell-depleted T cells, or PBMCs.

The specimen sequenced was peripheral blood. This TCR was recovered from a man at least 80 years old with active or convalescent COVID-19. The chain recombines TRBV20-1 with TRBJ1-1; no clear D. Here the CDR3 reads CSSTENTEAFF. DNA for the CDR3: TGCAGTTCCACAGAGAACACTGAAGCTTTCTTT.